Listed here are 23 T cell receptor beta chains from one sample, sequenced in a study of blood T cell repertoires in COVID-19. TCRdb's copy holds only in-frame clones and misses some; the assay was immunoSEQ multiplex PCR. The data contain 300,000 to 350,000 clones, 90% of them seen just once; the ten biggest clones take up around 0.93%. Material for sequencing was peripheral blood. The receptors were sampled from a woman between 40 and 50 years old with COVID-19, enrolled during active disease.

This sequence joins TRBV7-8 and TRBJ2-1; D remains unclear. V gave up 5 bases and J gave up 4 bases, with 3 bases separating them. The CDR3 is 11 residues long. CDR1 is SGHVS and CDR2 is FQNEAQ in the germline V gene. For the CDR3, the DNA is TGTGCCAGCAGCCCTTACAATGAGCAGTTCTTC. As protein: CASSPYNEQFF. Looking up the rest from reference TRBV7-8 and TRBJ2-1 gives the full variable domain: GAGVSQSPRYKVAKRGQDVALRCDPISGHVSLFWYQQALGQGPEFLTYFQNEAQLDKSGLPSDRFFAERPEGSVSTLKIQRTQQEDSAVYLCASSPYNEQFFGPGTRLTVL.

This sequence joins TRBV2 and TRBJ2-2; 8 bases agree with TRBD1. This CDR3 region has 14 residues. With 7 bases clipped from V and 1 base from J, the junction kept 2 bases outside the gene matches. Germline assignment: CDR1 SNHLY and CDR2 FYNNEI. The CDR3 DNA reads TGTGCCAGCAAGGACAGGGAGAACACCGGGGAGCTGTTTTTT. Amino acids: CASKDRENTGELFF.

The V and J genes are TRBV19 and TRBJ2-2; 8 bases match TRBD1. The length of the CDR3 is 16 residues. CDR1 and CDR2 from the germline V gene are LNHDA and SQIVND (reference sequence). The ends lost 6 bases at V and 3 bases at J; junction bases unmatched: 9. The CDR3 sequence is CASRTAETGDTGELFF. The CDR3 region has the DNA TGTGCCAGTAGAACAGCCGAGACAGGGGACACCGGGGAGCTGTTTTTT.

The CDR3 DNA reads as TGTGCCAGCAGCCCGTCGGCGGGCACTGAAGCTTTCTTT. Amino acids: CASSPSAGTEAFF. The chain combines TRBV7-2 with TRBJ1-1; D not resolved. Germline V gives CDR1 SGHTA, CDR2 FQGNSA. V lost 5 bases, J lost 4 bases, and 11 bases lay in between. The CDR3 is 13 amino acids.

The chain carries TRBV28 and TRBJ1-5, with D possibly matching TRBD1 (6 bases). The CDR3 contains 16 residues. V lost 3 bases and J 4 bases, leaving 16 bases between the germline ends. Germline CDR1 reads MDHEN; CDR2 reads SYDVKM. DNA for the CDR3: TGTGCCAGCAGTTTTTTGGAACAGGGAGAAAATCAGCCCCAGCATTTT. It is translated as CASSFLEQGENQPQHF.

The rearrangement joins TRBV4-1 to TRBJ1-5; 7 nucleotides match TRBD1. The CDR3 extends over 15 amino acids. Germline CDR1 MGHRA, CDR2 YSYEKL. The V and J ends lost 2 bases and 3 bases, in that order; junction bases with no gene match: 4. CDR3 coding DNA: TGCGCCAGCAGCCAACCTGGACAGGCCAATCAGCCCCAGCATTTT. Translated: CASSQPGQANQPQHF.

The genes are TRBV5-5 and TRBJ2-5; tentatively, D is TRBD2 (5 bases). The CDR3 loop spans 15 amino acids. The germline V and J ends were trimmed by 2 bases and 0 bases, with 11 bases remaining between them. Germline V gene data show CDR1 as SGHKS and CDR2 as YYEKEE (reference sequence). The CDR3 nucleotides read TGTGCCAGCAGCTTAAATCCCGGGAACCAAGAGACCCAGTACTTC. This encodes CASSLNPGNQETQYF. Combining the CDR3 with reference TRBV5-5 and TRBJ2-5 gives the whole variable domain DAGVTQSPTHLIKTRGQQVTLRCSPISGHKSVSWYQQVLGQGPQFIFQYYEKEERGRGNFPDRFSARQFPNYSSELNVNALLLGDSALYLCASSLNPGNQETQYFGPGTRLLVL.

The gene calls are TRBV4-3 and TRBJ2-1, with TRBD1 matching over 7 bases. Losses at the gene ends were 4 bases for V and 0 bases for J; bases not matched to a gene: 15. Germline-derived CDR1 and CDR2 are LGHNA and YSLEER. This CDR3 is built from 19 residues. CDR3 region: CASSRLTGWTTGSYNEQFF. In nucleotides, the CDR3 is TGCGCCAGCAGCCGCCTGACAGGGTGGACCACGGGCTCCTACAATGAGCAGTTCTTC.

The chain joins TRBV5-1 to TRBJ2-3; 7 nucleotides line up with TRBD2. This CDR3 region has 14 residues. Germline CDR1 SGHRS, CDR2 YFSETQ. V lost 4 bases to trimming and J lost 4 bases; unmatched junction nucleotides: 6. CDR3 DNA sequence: TGCGCCAGCAGCAAAAGACTAGCAGCAGATACGCAGTATTTT. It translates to CASSKRLAADTQYF.

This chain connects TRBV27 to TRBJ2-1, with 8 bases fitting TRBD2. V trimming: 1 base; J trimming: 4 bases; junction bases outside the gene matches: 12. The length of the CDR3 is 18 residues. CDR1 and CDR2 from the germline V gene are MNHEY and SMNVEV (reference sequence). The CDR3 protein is CASSLLGPTSEIYNEQFF. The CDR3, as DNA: TGTGCCAGCAGTTTATTAGGCCCGACTAGCGAAATTTACAATGAGCAGTTCTTC.

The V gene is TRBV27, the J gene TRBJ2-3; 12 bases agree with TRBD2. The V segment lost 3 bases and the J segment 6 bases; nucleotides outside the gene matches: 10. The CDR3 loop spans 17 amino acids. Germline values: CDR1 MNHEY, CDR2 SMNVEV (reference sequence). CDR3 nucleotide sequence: TGTGCCAGCAGTTTCCGACTAGCGGGGGCGAGGGATGATACGCAGTATTTT. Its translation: CASSFRLAGARDDTQYF.

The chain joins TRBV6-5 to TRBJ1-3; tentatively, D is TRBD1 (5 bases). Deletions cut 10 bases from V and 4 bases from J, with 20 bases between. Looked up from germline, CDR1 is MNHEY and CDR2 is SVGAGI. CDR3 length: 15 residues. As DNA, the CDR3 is TGTGCCACCGTCGCGGGGGAAAGAAGAGGAAACACCATATATTTT. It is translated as CATVAGERRGNTIYF.

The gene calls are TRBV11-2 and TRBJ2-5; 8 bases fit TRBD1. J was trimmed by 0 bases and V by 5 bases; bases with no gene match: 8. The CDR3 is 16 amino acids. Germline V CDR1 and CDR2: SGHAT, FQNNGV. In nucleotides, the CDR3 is TGTGCCAGCAGCCCCTGGACAGGGATGTACCAAGAGACCCAGTACTTC. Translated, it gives CASSPWTGMYQETQYF.

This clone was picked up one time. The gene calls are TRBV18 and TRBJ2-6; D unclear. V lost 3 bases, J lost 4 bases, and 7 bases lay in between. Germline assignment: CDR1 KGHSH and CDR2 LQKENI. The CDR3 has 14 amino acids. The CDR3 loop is CASSPQAGANVLTF. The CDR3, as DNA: TGTGCCAGCTCACCCCAGGCAGGGGCCAACGTCCTGACTTTC.

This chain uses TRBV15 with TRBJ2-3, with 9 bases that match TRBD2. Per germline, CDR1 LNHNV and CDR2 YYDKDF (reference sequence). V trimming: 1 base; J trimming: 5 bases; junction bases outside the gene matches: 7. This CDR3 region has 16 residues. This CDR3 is CATSRGVAGVGDTQYF. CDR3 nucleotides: TGTGCCACCAGCAGAGGGGTAGCGGGAGTGGGAGATACGCAGTATTTT.

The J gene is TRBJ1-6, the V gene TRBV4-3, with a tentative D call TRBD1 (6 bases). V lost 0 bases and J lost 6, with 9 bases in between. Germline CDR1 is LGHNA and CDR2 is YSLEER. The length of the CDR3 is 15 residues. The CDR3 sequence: CASSQEDSANSPLHF. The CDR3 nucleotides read TGCGCCAGCAGCCAAGAGGACAGCGCTAATTCACCCCTCCACTTT.

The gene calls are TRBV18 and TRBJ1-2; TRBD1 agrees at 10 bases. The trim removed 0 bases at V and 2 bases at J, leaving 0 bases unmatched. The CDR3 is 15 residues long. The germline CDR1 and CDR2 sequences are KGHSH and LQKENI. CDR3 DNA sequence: TGTGCCAGCTCACCACCGACAGGGGGCAACTATGGCTACACCTTC. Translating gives CASSPPTGGNYGYTF.

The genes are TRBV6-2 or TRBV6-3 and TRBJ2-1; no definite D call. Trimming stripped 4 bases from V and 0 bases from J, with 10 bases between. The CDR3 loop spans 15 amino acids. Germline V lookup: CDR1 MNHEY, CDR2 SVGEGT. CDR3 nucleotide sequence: TGTGCCAGCAGTTCCACTGGGCCCTCCTACAATGAGCAGTTCTTC. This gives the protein CASSSTGPSYNEQFF.

This CDR3 is CASSKRGALAAGANVLTF. DNA of the CDR3: TGTGCCAGTAGTAAACGGGGGGCCCTTGCAGCTGGGGCCAACGTCCTGACTTTC. This chain connects TRBV19 to TRBJ2-6, with D maybe TRBD2 (7 bases). CDR1 LNHDA and CDR2 SQIVND come from the germline V gene (reference sequence). This CDR3 has 18 residues. Between the trimmed V and J ends, which lost 4 bases and 2 bases, there was a span of 18 bases.

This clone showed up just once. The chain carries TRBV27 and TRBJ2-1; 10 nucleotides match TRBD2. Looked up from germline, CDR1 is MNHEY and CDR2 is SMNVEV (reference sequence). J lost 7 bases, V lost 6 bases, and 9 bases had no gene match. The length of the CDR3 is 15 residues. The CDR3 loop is CASRVAGGGSNEQFF. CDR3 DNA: TGTGCCAGCAGAGTAGCGGGAGGAGGCTCGAATGAGCAGTTCTTC.

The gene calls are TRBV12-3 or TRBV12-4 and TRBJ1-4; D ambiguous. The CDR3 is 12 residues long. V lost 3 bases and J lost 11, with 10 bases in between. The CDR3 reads CASSLEGSKLFF. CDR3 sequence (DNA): TGTGCCAGCAGTTTGGAGGGCTCTAAACTGTTTTTT.

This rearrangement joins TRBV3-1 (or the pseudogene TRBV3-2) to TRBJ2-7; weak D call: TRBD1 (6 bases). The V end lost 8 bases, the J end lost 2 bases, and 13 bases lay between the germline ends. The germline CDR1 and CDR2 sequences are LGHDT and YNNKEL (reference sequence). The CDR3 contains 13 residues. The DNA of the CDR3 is TGTGCCAGCGGGGTCGCAGGGGCCTACGAGCAGTACTTC. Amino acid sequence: CASGVAGAYEQYF.

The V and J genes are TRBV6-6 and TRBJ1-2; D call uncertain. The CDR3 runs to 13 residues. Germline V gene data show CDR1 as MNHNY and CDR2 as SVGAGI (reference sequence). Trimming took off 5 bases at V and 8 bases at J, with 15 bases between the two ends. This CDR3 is CASSQRVGGGYTF. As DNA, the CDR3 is TGTGCCAGCAGTCAGAGGGTGGGTGGGGGCTACACCTTC.